This T cell receptor (beta chain) stems from a study of beta chain features in type 1 diabetes. Study results and caveats: For TCRB rearrangement, an influence of HLA type remained unresolved here. In all four CD4+ subsets, TCRB CDR3 length was significantly, moderately reduced in type 1 diabetes.

Markers CD45RO/CCR7/CD25/CD127/CD95/CD27 served to sort CD4+ naive, central memory, regulatory and stem cell-like memory cells. The authors obtained over 95% purity in all sorted populations. The CDR3 has 15 residues. Per the germline V gene, CDR1 is KGHSH and CDR2 is LQKENI. The J segment lost 1 base and the V segment lost 4 bases, leaving 5 bases of the junction unmatched. Expressed TCRB transcripts got sequenced, as all isolated RNA was reverse transcribed. Clones were sequenced by immunoSEQ multiplex PCR, and TCRdb holds only the in-frame ones, with some missing. The sample consists of under 400,000 clones, less than 20% of them appearing once. As concerns this clone: Its antigen is unidentified.

The chain recombines TRBV18 with TRBJ1-1, with 8 bases that match TRBD1. This clonotype was obtained from a woman aged 18 to 35 in good health. Sequenced: naive CD4+ T cells from blood. The CDR3: CASSLRQGTNTEAFF. DNA for the CDR3: TGTGCCAGCTCACTCCGACAGGGGACGAACACTGAAGCTTTCTTT.